Detailed here is one TCR beta chain. Its antigen is still unknown. Nothing much larger sits one base from this clone, and base qualities are not available. This specimen belongs to a study of T-cell memory formation after mild COVID-19 (dated by TCRdb to about 2021). With respect to the entire study: TCR sequence clusters from the two donors were largely donor specific. T-cell clones expanding and contracting after mild COVID-19 in two donors were tracked by longitudinal TCRalpha and TCRbeta repertoire sequencing. Two young, previously healthy adult volunteers, one female and one male, were included in the cohort.

V is cut back by 5 bases and J by 1 base, with 3 bases in the junction unmatched. The cysteine opens and the phenylalanine closes a CDR3 of 15 amino acids. Only the CDR3 part of the read is kept: 45 bases, read in frame from the first base. CDR1 and CDR2 are read off the germline V gene (reference sequence) as DFQATT and SNEGSKA. Sequenced using an Illumina NovaSeq 6000. Using 5'RACE with constant-segment primers, TCRalpha and TCRbeta cDNA libraries were constructed, with sample barcodes and unique molecular identifiers added in the process. Trizol reagent was used to extract RNA from every sample. Libraries were amplified in two PCR steps, with a second sample barcode and Illumina TruSeq adapters added in the second step. Sequencing of the libraries was done on an Illumina NovaSeq, producing 2 x 150 bp paired-end reads. The authors' pipeline ran thus. Demultiplexing of reads and collapsing into UMI-guided consensus sequences were performed with migec v1.2.7. Using mixcr v2.1.11, UMI consensuses were aligned to TRA and TRB V and J templates and then assembled into clonotypes. A clonotype was counted as expanded or contracted only if both edgeR and NoisET called the change significant, with noise models trained on biological replicates. For edgeR calls, the cutoffs were a false discovery rate-adjusted p below 0.01 and a log2 fold-change threshold of 1. As an exploratory analysis of dynamics, PCA with hierarchical clustering was applied to max-normalized trajectories of the 1000 most abundant clonotypes. Separately sequenced CD4+ and CD8+ repertoires were used to assign the CD4 or CD8 phenotype of responding clones. Using fastp at Q25 and MiXCR, TCRdb reprocessed the public reads and kept productive beta chains. Records with the same CDR3 protein are collapsed into one entry carrying the most frequent genes and DNA. TCRdb assigned the V and J calls; the authors' analysis was not used. The table for this sample lists about 430,000 distinct CDR3 sequences; roughly 18% of them were counted only once. The ten most abundant clones make up about 22% of the sample.

Ficoll-Paque density gradient centrifugation was the method used to isolate PBMCs. Overall study outcomes, separate from this receptor: Contracting CD4+ clones appeared mostly in the CM and EM memory subsets, whereas CD8+ clones were enriched in EMRA. SARS-CoV-2 specificity of the second-wave clones peaking on day 37 was not confirmed. Some responding clones were detected in pre-infection memory, which suggested that pre-existing cross-reactive memory T cells had joined the SARS-CoV-2 response. From day 15 to 85, contracting clones showed balanced CD4/CD8 phenotypes, whereas a second wave of clones that expanded from day 15 to 37 leaned towards CD4+. The study included only a couple of mild cases, and larger cohorts that include severe cases with pre-infection samples were judged to be necessary.

The source of this sequence is a man aged 18 to 30 who had mild COVID-19 (a few samples of this study predate the infection). The sample titles of this study are shuffled in the database, so cell type and time point are left out; the donor was told from shared clones. This chain is built from TRBV20-1 and TRBJ2-7; 15 of the junction bases match TRBD2. The sample comprised PBMCs or a T cell subset sorted from them (not recorded which). CDR3 reads: CSASGTSGGSYEQYF. The base sequence is TGCAGTGCTTCCGGGACTAGCGGGGGGTCCTACGAGCAGTACTTC.